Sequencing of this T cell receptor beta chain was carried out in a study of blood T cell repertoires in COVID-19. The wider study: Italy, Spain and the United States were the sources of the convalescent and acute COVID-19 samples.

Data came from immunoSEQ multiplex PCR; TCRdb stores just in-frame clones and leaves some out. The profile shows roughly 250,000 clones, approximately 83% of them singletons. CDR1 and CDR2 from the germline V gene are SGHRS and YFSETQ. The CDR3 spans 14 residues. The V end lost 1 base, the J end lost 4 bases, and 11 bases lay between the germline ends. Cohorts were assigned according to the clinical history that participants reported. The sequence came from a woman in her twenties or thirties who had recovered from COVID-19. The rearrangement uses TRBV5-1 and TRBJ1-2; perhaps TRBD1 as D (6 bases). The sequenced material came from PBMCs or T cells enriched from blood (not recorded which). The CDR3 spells CASSLRGWSYGYTF. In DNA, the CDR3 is TGCGCCAGCAGCTTGAGGGGGTGGAGCTATGGCTACACCTTC.